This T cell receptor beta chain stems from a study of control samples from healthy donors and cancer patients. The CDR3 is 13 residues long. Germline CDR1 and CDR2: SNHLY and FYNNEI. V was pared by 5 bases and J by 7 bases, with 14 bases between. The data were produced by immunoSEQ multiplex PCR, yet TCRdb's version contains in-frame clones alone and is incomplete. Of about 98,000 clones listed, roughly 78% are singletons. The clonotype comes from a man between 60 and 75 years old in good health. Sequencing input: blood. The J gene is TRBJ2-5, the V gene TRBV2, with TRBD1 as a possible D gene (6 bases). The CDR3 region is CASSPRGMGTQYF. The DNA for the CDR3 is TGTGCCAGCAGTCCGAGGGGGATGGGGACCCAGTACTTC.